This is a list of T cell receptor beta chains from one sample in a study of T cells in Graves' hyperthyroidism and ophthalmopathy. From the multiplex PCR reads, TCRdb called clonotypes with MiXCR, one entry per CDR3 protein. The table lists over 250,000 distinct CDR3 sequences, roughly 13% of them singletons. The sequenced sample was blood. The receptors derive from a woman aged 40-49 years with Graves' ophthalmopathy. The CDR3 runs from the conserved cysteine through the conserved F or W. D genes are given only for firm matches. Not every row has a clone size; where given, it reads once, few, many or a size class.

v_gene: TRBV14; abundance: many; d_gene: NA; j_gene: TRBJ1-4; len: 16; CDR3nt: TGTGCCAGCAGCCACCCCCGAGGGGCGGTTAATGAAAAACTGTTTTTT; CDR3aa: CASSHPRGAVNEKLFF
v_gene: TRBV28; abundance: NA; d_gene: NA; j_gene: TRBJ2-7; len: 14; CDR3nt: TGTGCCAGCAGTTTCGCTGGGAACGGGTTCGAGCAGTACTTC; CDR3aa: CASSFAGNGFEQYF
v_gene: TRBV27; abundance: NA; d_gene: NA; j_gene: TRBJ2-7; len: 13; CDR3nt: TGTGCCAGCCGGGCGATTGAGACCTACGAGCAGTACTTC; CDR3aa: CASRAIETYEQYF
v_gene: TRBV2; abundance: many; d_gene: NA; j_gene: TRBJ1-2; len: 12; CDR3nt: TGTGCCATCGTGACAGTAACCTATGGCTACACCTTC; CDR3aa: CAIVTVTYGYTF
v_gene: TRBV20-1; abundance: many; d_gene: NA; j_gene: TRBJ1-2; len: 14; CDR3nt: TGCAGTGCTAGAGTCATAGGGGCCAACTATGGCTACACCTTC; CDR3aa: CSARVIGANYGYTF
v_gene: TRBV2; abundance: many; d_gene: NA; j_gene: TRBJ1-1; len: 15; CDR3nt: TGTGCCAGCAGTGAATTGGCGAGCGGGGACGCTGAAGCTTTCTTT; CDR3aa: CASSELASGDAEAFF
v_gene: TRBV19; abundance: few; d_gene: NA; j_gene: TRBJ1-5; len: 15; CDR3nt: TGTGCCAGTAGTCGAACAGAGAATAGCAATCAGCCCCAGCATTTT; CDR3aa: CASSRTENSNQPQHF
v_gene: TRBV6-1; abundance: many; d_gene: NA; j_gene: TRBJ2-3; len: 14; CDR3nt: TGTGCCAGCAGAACAAGGGAGGCCACAGATACGCAGTATTTT; CDR3aa: CASRTREATDTQYF
v_gene: TRBV19; abundance: few; d_gene: NA; j_gene: TRBJ1-6; len: 13; CDR3nt: TGTGCCAGTAGTATTGTGGAGAATTCACCCCTCCACTTT; CDR3aa: CASSIVENSPLHF
v_gene: TRBV28; abundance: many; d_gene: NA; j_gene: TRBJ1-5; len: 13; CDR3nt: TGTGCCAGCACGTGGCAGTTCCATCAGCCCCAGCATTTT; CDR3aa: CASTWQFHQPQHF
v_gene: TRBV10-3; abundance: many; d_gene: NA; j_gene: TRBJ1-1; len: 14; CDR3nt: TGTGCCATCAGTGAGGGGACCCCTCAGGGTGAAGCTTTCTTT; CDR3aa: CAISEGTPQGEAFF
v_gene: TRBV5-1; abundance: NA; d_gene: NA; j_gene: TRBJ1-2; len: 14; CDR3nt: TGCGCCAGCAGCGGGGGACACGGAAACTATGGCTACACCTTC; CDR3aa: CASSGGHGNYGYTF
v_gene: TRBV28; abundance: many; d_gene: NA; j_gene: TRBJ2-3; len: 16; CDR3nt: TGTGCCAGCAGTTTAGGAAGCGGGACGGGGACAGATACTCAGTATTTT; CDR3aa: CASSLGSGTGTDTQYF
v_gene: TRBV7-2; abundance: many; d_gene: NA; j_gene: TRBJ2-7; len: 14; CDR3nt: TGTGCCAGCAGCTTAGCGGTACAGGGAGGGGAGCAGTACTTC; CDR3aa: CASSLAVQGGEQYF
v_gene: TRBV7-9; abundance: NA; d_gene: NA; j_gene: TRBJ2-1; len: 14; CDR3nt: TGTGCCAGCAATTTAGGTAGCAGCTACAATGAGCAGTTCTTC; CDR3aa: CASNLGSSYNEQFF
v_gene: TRBV29-1; abundance: many; d_gene: NA; j_gene: TRBJ1-1; len: 13; CDR3nt: TGCAGCGTTGAATGGGGAGGAGGGACTGAAGCTTTCTTT; CDR3aa: CSVEWGGGTEAFF
v_gene: TRBV19; abundance: NA; d_gene: TRBD2; j_gene: TRBJ2-2; len: 14; CDR3nt: TGTGCCAGTAGTATCGGGGGGAAAACCGGGGAGCTGTTTTTT; CDR3aa: CASSIGGKTGELFF
v_gene: TRBV12-3/TRBV12-4; abundance: many; d_gene: NA; j_gene: TRBJ1-6; len: 18; CDR3nt: TGTGCCAGCGGGTTAGGGGGACCCGAGAGCTCCTATAATTCACCCCTCCACTTT; CDR3aa: CASGLGGPESSYNSPLHF
v_gene: TRBV14; abundance: many; d_gene: NA; j_gene: TRBJ2-5; len: 13; CDR3nt: TGTGCCAGCAGCCAAGATGGCCAAGAGACCCAGTACTTC; CDR3aa: CASSQDGQETQYF
v_gene: TRBV11-2; abundance: few; d_gene: TRBD2; j_gene: TRBJ2-3; len: 15; CDR3nt: TGTGCCAGCAGCGGACTAGCGGGTCTCACAGATACGCAGTATTTT; CDR3aa: CASSGLAGLTDTQYF
v_gene: TRBV3-1; abundance: NA; d_gene: NA; j_gene: TRBJ2-7; len: 14; CDR3nt: TGTGCCAGCAGCCTCTCAGGGGATACCTACGAGCAGTACTTC; CDR3aa: CASSLSGDTYEQYF
v_gene: TRBV5-1; abundance: few; d_gene: TRBD1; j_gene: TRBJ1-4; len: 15; CDR3nt: TGCGCCAGCAGCTTTTCGGACAGGGTGGGCGAAAAACTGTTTTTT; CDR3aa: CASSFSDRVGEKLFF
v_gene: TRBV11-3; abundance: many; d_gene: NA; j_gene: TRBJ1-1; len: 15; CDR3nt: TGTGCCAGCACTTCTTTTCGTGGCGGGGAAGGTGAAGCTTTCTTT; CDR3aa: CASTSFRGGEGEAFF
v_gene: TRBV20-1; abundance: many; d_gene: TRBD2; j_gene: TRBJ2-1; len: 15; CDR3nt: TGCAGTGCTAGGTCCGGGAGGCCCCACTACAATGAGCAGTTCTTC; CDR3aa: CSARSGRPHYNEQFF
v_gene: TRBV6-1; abundance: many; d_gene: NA; j_gene: TRBJ2-5; len: 14; CDR3nt: TGTGCCAGCAGTGGACTCGGGGTACGAGAGACCCAGTACTTC; CDR3aa: CASSGLGVRETQYF
v_gene: TRBV28; abundance: many; d_gene: NA; j_gene: TRBJ2-7; len: 16; CDR3nt: TGTGCCAGCAGTTCACCAGGTACTTCGAAACCCTACGAGCAGTACTTC; CDR3aa: CASSSPGTSKPYEQYF
v_gene: TRBV28; abundance: NA; d_gene: NA; j_gene: TRBJ1-6; len: 15; CDR3nt: TGTGCCAGCGGGACCGGGCCCCCCTCTAATTCACCCCTCCACTTT; CDR3aa: CASGTGPPSNSPLHF
v_gene: TRBV3-1; abundance: many; d_gene: NA; j_gene: TRBJ2-3; len: 15; CDR3nt: TGTGCCAGCAGCCAAGCGGGGTCCCTCGGAGATACGCAGTATTTT; CDR3aa: CASSQAGSLGDTQYF
v_gene: TRBV3-1; abundance: few; d_gene: NA; j_gene: TRBJ1-4; len: 15; CDR3nt: TGTGCCAGCAGCAGAGGACAGACGGGAATAGGGAAACTGTTTTTT; CDR3aa: CASSRGQTGIGKLFF
v_gene: TRBV28; abundance: many; d_gene: NA; j_gene: TRBJ2-7; len: 16; CDR3nt: TGTGCCAGCAGTGGGAGGGACAGACTTTTCACCTACGAGCAGTACTTC; CDR3aa: CASSGRDRLFTYEQYF
v_gene: TRBV12-3/TRBV12-4; abundance: many; d_gene: NA; j_gene: TRBJ2-7; len: 13; CDR3nt: TGTGCCAGCAGTTTAGGGGCCTCCTACGAGCAGTACTTC; CDR3aa: CASSLGASYEQYF
v_gene: TRBV4-1; abundance: NA; d_gene: NA; j_gene: TRBJ2-1; len: 12; CDR3nt: TGCGCCAGCAGCCAAGGGGGGCATGAGCAGTTCTTC; CDR3aa: CASSQGGHEQFF
v_gene: TRBV29-1; abundance: many; d_gene: NA; j_gene: TRBJ1-2; len: 11; CDR3nt: TGCAGCGTTGGCGGACTCTATGGCTACACCTTC; CDR3aa: CSVGGLYGYTF
v_gene: TRBV28; abundance: many; d_gene: NA; j_gene: TRBJ2-2; len: 16; CDR3nt: TGTGCCAGCAGTTTACTTCGGCTAGTTGGGGCCGGGGAGCTGTTTTTT; CDR3aa: CASSLLRLVGAGELFF
v_gene: TRBV5-6; abundance: few; d_gene: NA; j_gene: TRBJ1-6; len: 13; CDR3nt: TGTGCCAGCAGCTTGGACAGGTTTTCACCCCTCCACTTT; CDR3aa: CASSLDRFSPLHF
v_gene: TRBV7-9; abundance: many; d_gene: NA; j_gene: TRBJ2-1; len: 12; CDR3nt: TGTGCCAGCAGCTTGGGTGGACATGAGCAGTTCTTC; CDR3aa: CASSLGGHEQFF
v_gene: TRBV7-9; abundance: few; d_gene: NA; j_gene: TRBJ1-6; len: 14; CDR3nt: TGTGCCAGCACCCACGGGACGGCAAATTCACCCCTCCACTTT; CDR3aa: CASTHGTANSPLHF
v_gene: TRBV20-1; abundance: many; d_gene: TRBD1; j_gene: TRBJ2-1; len: 16; CDR3nt: TGCAGTGCCGTGGGCAGGGACAGGGAATTAAGCAACGAGCAGTTCTTC; CDR3aa: CSAVGRDRELSNEQFF
v_gene: TRBV12-3/TRBV12-4; abundance: many; d_gene: NA; j_gene: TRBJ2-7; len: 15; CDR3nt: TGTGCCAGCAGTTTGGGGGCCAGGGCGGACTACGAGCAGTACTTC; CDR3aa: CASSLGARADYEQYF
v_gene: TRBV9; abundance: NA; d_gene: TRBD2; j_gene: TRBJ2-1; len: 15; CDR3nt: TGTGCCAGCGGGAAGGGACTAGCAGAAGTCAATGAGCAGTTCTTC; CDR3aa: CASGKGLAEVNEQFF
v_gene: TRBV20-1; abundance: few; d_gene: TRBD1; j_gene: TRBJ1-5; len: 14; CDR3nt: TGCAGTGCCCTGAACAGGGGGCGAAATCAGCCCCAGCATTTT; CDR3aa: CSALNRGRNQPQHF
v_gene: TRBV6-1; abundance: NA; d_gene: TRBD2; j_gene: TRBJ2-1; len: 15; CDR3nt: TGTGCCAGCAGCAAAGCAACTAGCGGGAGGGGAGAGCAGTTCTTC; CDR3aa: CASSKATSGRGEQFF
v_gene: TRBV11-2; abundance: many; d_gene: NA; j_gene: TRBJ2-7; len: 14; CDR3nt: TGTGCCAGCAGCTTAGGACCGTTGCGGGGCGAGCAGTACTTC; CDR3aa: CASSLGPLRGEQYF
v_gene: TRBV20-1; abundance: few; d_gene: NA; j_gene: TRBJ2-1; len: 16; CDR3nt: TGCAGTGCTAGAAGTCTAATTAGAAGCTCCTACAATGAGCAGTTCTTC; CDR3aa: CSARSLIRSSYNEQFF
v_gene: TRBV20-1; abundance: few; d_gene: TRBD1; j_gene: TRBJ1-3; len: 18; CDR3nt: TGCAGTGCTAGCCCCCCACCGGGACAGGGGGGAACTGGAAACACCATATATTTT; CDR3aa: CSASPPPGQGGTGNTIYF
v_gene: TRBV2; abundance: NA; d_gene: TRBD2; j_gene: TRBJ2-5; len: 14; CDR3nt: TGTGCCAGCAAAAGGATAGCGGGGGCAGAGACCCAGTACTTC; CDR3aa: CASKRIAGAETQYF
v_gene: TRBV5-5; abundance: NA; d_gene: NA; j_gene: TRBJ1-3; len: 15; CDR3nt: TGTGCCAGCAGCTTCCAGGCGGCCTCTGGAAACACCATATATTTT; CDR3aa: CASSFQAASGNTIYF
v_gene: TRBV28; abundance: few; d_gene: NA; j_gene: TRBJ2-5; len: 14; CDR3nt: TGTGCCAGCAGTACAGGCCCCCCGCAAGAGACCCAGTACTTC; CDR3aa: CASSTGPPQETQYF
v_gene: TRBV20-1; abundance: NA; d_gene: NA; j_gene: TRBJ2-5; len: 13; CDR3nt: TGCAGTGCCAGTAGGGGAGGGACAGAGACCCAGGACTTC; CDR3aa: CSASRGGTETQDF
v_gene: TRBV19; abundance: many; d_gene: TRBD1; j_gene: TRBJ1-5; len: 15; CDR3nt: TGTGCCAGTAGTATACAGACAGGGCTTAATCAGCCCCAGCATTTT; CDR3aa: CASSIQTGLNQPQHF
v_gene: TRBV12-3/TRBV12-4; abundance: many; d_gene: NA; j_gene: TRBJ1-3; len: 15; CDR3nt: TGTGCCAGCACTCCTAGGATACCCTCTGGAAACACCATATATTTT; CDR3aa: CASTPRIPSGNTIYF
v_gene: TRBV7-2; abundance: few; d_gene: TRBD2; j_gene: TRBJ2-7; len: 15; CDR3nt: TGTGCCAGCAGCTTACTGCGGGGGACCTCTGAGGAGCAGTACTTC; CDR3aa: CASSLLRGTSEEQYF
v_gene: TRBV7-9; abundance: many; d_gene: NA; j_gene: TRBJ1-2; len: 14; CDR3nt: TGTGCCAGCAGCCTTGGGACGGCCCCGGGAGGCTACACCTTC; CDR3aa: CASSLGTAPGGYTF